This T cell receptor (beta chain) was sequenced in a study of Graves' ophthalmopathy and Graves' hyperthyroidism. Study-level results: A 13-signature model separated ophthalmopathy from stable hyperthyroidism, almost 90% sensitivity, around 78% specificity.

The term stable hyperthyroidism indicated an absence of ophthalmopathy within 18 months of follow-up. Amplified material comprised TCR beta CDR3 regions derived from RNA transcripts. First-round RT-PCR used HTBI primers; second-round multiplex PCR followed. TCRdb passed the multiplex PCR reads through MiXCR, listing each CDR3 protein once. This table has roughly 420,000 distinct CDR3 sequences, roughly 21% appearing once. CDR3 length equals 14 residues. CDR1 is SGHKS and CDR2 is YYEKEE in the germline V gene (reference sequence). V was pared by 0 bases and J by 2 bases, with 9 bases between. This clonotype appeared many times. The antigen is not known.

The genes are TRBV5-5 and TRBJ2-7; D is perhaps TRBD1 or TRBD2 (5 bases each). The receptor comes from a woman younger than 30 with stable Graves' hyperthyroidism. The sample was peripheral blood. CDR3 DNA: TGTGCCAGCAGCTTGGTATGGGGACCCTACGAGCAGTACTTC. It encodes CASSLVWGPYEQYF.